This T cell receptor beta chain is drawn from a study of shared clonotypes between healthy human individuals. Findings and caveats of the study: When compared with the clonotypes that were shared by all four sorted-subset donors, the non-shared clonotypes turned out to have lower generation probabilities. Donor clonotype sharing was expected to depend on sequencing depth. Naive CD4 clonotypes overlapped across a handful of donors at roughly 4.5%. Estimated richness values were generally larger in naive subsets than in memory subsets.

V was pared by 2 bases and J by 2 bases, with 3 bases between. The CDR3 covers 12 residues. Looked up from germline, CDR1 is GTSNPN and CDR2 is SVGIG (reference sequence). Some clones are missing from TCRdb's copy, which holds only in-frame ones; the method was immunoSEQ multiplex PCR. The sample contains around 2,100,000 clones, less than 95% of which appear only once. With respect to this clone: Its antigen is unknown.

Naive CD8 cells lacked CD45RO, underwent positive selection for CCR7 and left out terminally differentiated effector memory CD45RA+ cells. Sequencing used naive CD8+ T cells sorted from blood. This chain links TRBV30 with TRBJ2-2; the D is unclear. This sequence originates from a man between 18 and 29 years old in good health. CDR3 DNA: TGTGCCTGGAGTATAAACACCGGGGAGCTGTTTTTT. As protein: CAWSINTGELFF.